Listed below are T cell receptor beta chains from one sample, sequenced in a study of post-analysis software for immune sequencing data. MiXCR, run by TCRdb on the PCR reads, gives a single entry per CDR3 protein. Counted here are around 250,000 distinct CDR3 sequences, roughly a third occurring once; the ten biggest clones make up roughly 4.8%. Input material: blood. These receptors were collected from a girl under 18 with multiple sclerosis. Each CDR3 is given with its conserved first and last residue. The D gene is left open where the match is weak. Size tells how often a clone was seen (once, few, many) or the class of an expanded clone, and some rows leave it out.

d_gene	j_gene	v_gene	abundance	CDR3aa	CDR3nt
.	TRBJ2-7	TRBV5-1	many	CAIRTVRLSSYEQYF	TGCGCCATAAGGACAGTCAGACTGAGCTCCTACGAGCAGTACTTC
.	TRBJ1-3	TRBV6-6	few	CASTQYSGNTIYF	TGTGCCAGCACACAGTACTCTGGAAACACCATATATTTT
TRBD2	TRBJ2-2	TRBV4-2	.	CASSQGTSGTRANTGERFF	TGTGCCAGCAGCCAGGGGACTAGCGGGACGAGGGCGAACACCGGGGAGCGGTTTTTT
.	TRBJ2-4	TRBV20-1	many	CSARRWETKNIQYF	TGCAGTGCTAGAAGATGGGAAACCAAAAACATTCAGTACTTC
.	TRBJ1-1	TRBV15	few	CATSRVMNTEAFF	TGTGCCACCAGCCGGGTAATGAACACTGAAGCTTTCTTT
TRBD2	TRBJ2-1	TRBV9	.	CASSVGGGGGYNEQFF	TGTGCCAGCAGCGTAGGAGGTGGGGGGGGGTACAATGAGCAGTTCTTC
TRBD2	TRBJ2-7	TRBV5-1	.	CASSSPGGNYEQYF	TGCGCCAGCAGCTCCCCGGGGGGAAACTACGAGCAGTACTTC
.	TRBJ1-1	TRBV30	few	CAWGALNTEAFF	TGTGCCTGGGGGGCCCTGAACACTGAAGCTTTCTTT
.	TRBJ2-3	TRBV5-1	.	CASSLELRSTDTQYF	TGCGCCAGCAGCTTGGAGTTGCGGAGCACAGATACGCAGTATTTT
.	TRBJ2-5	TRBV6-4	few	CASSVSPTGYNEQYF	TGTGCCAGCAGCGTATCACCAACTGGCTACAATGAGCAGTACTTC
.	TRBJ1-5	TRBV6-5	.	CASSDRQYNQPRHF	TGTGCCAGCAGTGACCGACAGTACAATCAGCCCCGGCATTTT
.	TRBJ1-6	TRBV20-1	few	CSAGERKHNSPLHF	TGCAGTGCCGGGGAGAGAAAGCATAATTCACCCCTCCACTTT
TRBD1	TRBJ1-1	TRBV5-6	many	CASSLVERTGDVNTEAFF	TGTGCCAGCAGCCTAGTGGAACGGACAGGGGATGTGAACACTGAAGCTTTCTTT
.	TRBJ2-7	TRBV2	.	CASSGQGEQYF	TGTGCCAGCAGTGGCCAGGGCGAGCAGTACTTC
.	TRBJ1-5	TRBV7-9	few	CASSSGITQHF	TGTGCCAGCAGCTCGGGGATAACCCAGCATTTT
TRBD2	TRBJ2-3	TRBV20-1	.	CSAREGGRSDTQYF	TGCAGTGCTAGAGAGGGCGGGAGGAGCGATACGCAGTATTTT
.	TRBJ1-4	TRBV27	.	CASSAQFESTNEKLFF	TGTGCCAGCAGTGCCCAATTTGAAAGCACTAATGAAAAACTGTTTTTT
TRBD1	TRBJ1-4	TRBV3-1	.	CASSLGQGATNEKLFF	TGTGCCAGCAGCCTGGGACAGGGGGCAACTAATGAAAAACTGTTTTTT
TRBD1	TRBJ1-1	TRBV3-1	few	CASSHPTITQTGQGTEAFF	TGTGCCAGCAGCCACCCTACGATCACCCAGACAGGGCAAGGGACTGAAGCTTTCTTT
.	TRBJ1-3	TRBV3-1	few	CASSQDPARPGNTIYF	TGTGCCAGCAGCCAAGATCCGGCGCGCCCTGGAAACACCATATATTTT
.	TRBJ2-1	TRBV5-1	.	CASSMDGGSYNEQFF	TGCGCCAGCAGCATGGACGGTGGCTCCTACAATGAGCAGTTCTTC
TRBD2	TRBJ2-7	TRBV28	.	CASSRRGLPYEQYF	TGTGCCAGCAGTAGGCGGGGACTACCCTACGAGCAGTACTTC
.	TRBJ1-2	TRBV18	.	CVSSPTNSDGYTF	TGTGTCAGCTCACCAACGAACTCCGACGGCTACACCTTC
.	TRBJ1-2	TRBV12-3/TRBV12-4	many	CASSSRGSDYGYTF	TGTGCCAGCAGTTCGCGGGGTAGCGACTATGGCTACACCTTC
.	TRBJ2-3	TRBV20-1	many	CSARVQGIQYF	TGCAGTGCTAGAGTTCAGGGGATTCAGTATTTT
.	TRBJ2-1	TRBV7-3	many	CASSESTYNEQFF	TGTGCCAGCAGCGAGAGTACGTACAATGAGCAGTTCTTC
TRBD2	TRBJ2-1	TRBV7-3	.	CASSRRLAGVNEQFF	TGTGCCAGCAGTCGGCGACTAGCGGGAGTCAATGAGCAGTTCTTC
TRBD2	TRBJ2-5	TRBV7-2	few	CASSLGLAGASETQYF	TGTGCCAGCAGCTTAGGACTAGCGGGAGCCTCCGAGACCCAGTACTTC
.	TRBJ2-5	TRBV4-1	many	CASSHIQETQYF	TGCGCCAGCAGCCACATCCAAGAGACCCAGTACTTC
.	TRBJ2-7	TRBV7-3	few	CASSLLPSKAGVYEQYF	TGTGCCAGCAGCTTACTCCCTTCTAAGGCAGGGGTTTACGAGCAGTACTTC
TRBD2	TRBJ2-3	TRBV6-1	many	CASSERLAGAAAGTDTQYF	TGTGCCAGCAGTGAAAGGTTAGCGGGAGCGGCCGCTGGCACAGATACGCAGTATTTT
TRBD1	TRBJ2-5	TRBV24-1	.	CATAGTVQETQYF	TGTGCCACCGCAGGGACAGTTCAAGAGACCCAGTACTTC
.	TRBJ2-7	TRBV5-1	.	CASSTGPSYEQYF	TGCGCCAGCAGCACCGGCCCCTCCTACGAGCAGTACTTC
TRBD2	TRBJ2-1	TRBV4-2	.	CASSQELSREYEQFF	TGTGCCAGCAGCCAAGAACTGTCGCGGGAGTATGAGCAGTTCTTC
.	TRBJ1-1	TRBV28	many	CASSYTVTEAFF	TGTGCCAGCAGTTATACAGTAACTGAAGCTTTCTTT
TRBD2	TRBJ2-5	TRBV3-1	.	CASSTSASGGQETQYF	TGTGCCAGCAGCACCTCGGCCAGCGGGGGTCAAGAGACCCAGTACTTC
.	TRBJ2-2	TRBV7-3	once	CASSLTAFFGGTGELFF	TGTGCCAGCAGCTTAACCGCCTTCTTCGGAGGCACCGGGGAGCTGTTTTTT
.	TRBJ2-5	TRBV20-1	few	CSARDPGWETQYF	TGCAGTGCTAGAGATCCAGGGTGGGAGACCCAGTACTTC
TRBD1	TRBJ2-7	TRBV10-3	.	CASGQGYVYEQYF	TGTGCCTCCGGACAGGGGTATGTGTACGAGCAGTACTTC
.	TRBJ1-2	TRBV28	once	CASTAPVQGYDYTF	TGTGCCAGCACAGCCCCCGTCCAGGGCTATGACTACACCTTC
.	TRBJ1-1	TRBV6-2/TRBV6-3	.	CASSSSPSPNTEAFF	TGTGCCAGCAGCTCGTCGCCTAGTCCTAACACTGAAGCTTTCTTT